This entry lists 15 T cell receptor beta chains sequenced from one sample in a study of blood T cell repertoires in COVID-19. Profiled with immunoSEQ multiplex PCR; TCRdb holds only in-frame clones, not every one. This table holds 100,000 or so clones, less than 85% found once. Sequencing was carried out using peripheral blood. These receptors all stem from a woman in her seventies with active or convalescent COVID-19.

The J gene is TRBJ2-3, the V gene TRBV25-1; 14 positions agree with TRBD2. This CDR3 has 15 residues. V lost 5 bases, J lost 3 bases, and 1 base stayed unmatched. Germline lookup yields CDR1 MGHDK and CDR2 SYGVNS. CDR3 sequence: CASSRLAGGTDTQYF. The DNA of the CDR3 is TGTGCCAGCAGTCGACTAGCGGGAGGGACAGATACGCAGTATTTT.

The chain has TRBV6-1 and TRBJ2-1; 10 positions agree with TRBD2. Germline values: CDR1 MNHNS, CDR2 SASEGT. V trimming: 2 bases; J trimming: 0 bases; junction bases outside the gene matches: 7. CDR3 size: 18 residues. The CDR3 sequence is CASSESGLAVYSYNEQFF. CDR3 coding DNA: TGTGCCAGCAGTGAAAGTGGACTAGCGGTCTACTCCTACAATGAGCAGTTCTTC.

This chain joins TRBV5-1 and TRBJ2-5, with TRBD1 as a possible D gene (6 bases). Trimming took 4 bases from V and 2 from J, leaving 12 bases between them. Germline V gene lookup returns CDR1 SGHRS and CDR2 YFSETQ. The CDR3 spans 14 residues. CDR3 residues: CASSPQGNQETQYF. The CDR3, as DNA: TGCGCCAGCAGCCCACAGGGAAATCAAGAGACCCAGTACTTC. Complete variable domain (other parts from reference TRBV5-1 and TRBJ2-5): KAGVTQTPRYLIKTRGQQVTLSCSPISGHRSVSWYQQTPGQGLQFLFEYFSETQRNKGNFPGRFSGRQFSNSRSEMNVSTLELGDSALYLCASSPQGNQETQYFGPGTRLLVL.

The DNA for the CDR3 is TGCGCCAGCAGCTTGGGGGACAGGGAAAATCAGCCCCAGCATTTT. This translates into CASSLGDRENQPQHF. The chain carries TRBV5-1 and TRBJ1-5; 9 bases align to TRBD1. From germline, CDR1 is SGHRS and CDR2 YFSETQ. Unmatched junction bases numbered 2, after V lost 0 bases and J lost 4 bases. This CDR3 contains 15 residues.

This clone showed up just a few times. The chain has TRBV30 and TRBJ2-1, with D possibly matching TRBD2 (6 bases). The germline V and J ends were trimmed by 3 bases and 9 bases, with 18 bases remaining between them. Germline lookup yields CDR1 GTSNPN and CDR2 SVGIG (reference sequence). CDR3 length equals 14 residues. In nucleotides, the CDR3 is TGTGCCTGGAGCGCCTCGGGGGATGGAATTGAGCAGTTCTTC. Protein product: CAWSASGDGIEQFF.

For the CDR3, the DNA is TGCGCCAGCAGCTCCTTAGCAGGCCTAGCGTCCCCCTACAATGAGCAGTTCTTC. Residues: CASSSLAGLASPYNEQFF. The chain couples TRBV4-1 to TRBJ2-1; D perhaps matches TRBD2 (6 bases). Germline V CDR1 and CDR2: MGHRA, YSYEKL. V was trimmed by 5 bases and J by 2 bases, leaving 22 bases between them. This CDR3 comprises 18 residues.

This CDR3 is CASSEARTPSTDTQYF. The CDR3 DNA sequence: TGTGCCAGCAGTGAAGCGCGAACCCCTAGCACAGATACGCAGTATTTT. This chain joins TRBV2 and TRBJ2-3, with no clear D. Trimming pared 0 bases from V and 0 bases from J, leaving 10 bases between. Per the germline V gene, CDR1 is SNHLY and CDR2 is FYNNEI. There are 16 residues in the CDR3.

The gene calls are TRBV11-2 and TRBJ1-6; D gene uncertain. CDR3 length equals 15 residues. V gave up 1 base and J gave up 2 bases, with 6 bases separating them. The germline V gene encodes CDR1 SGHAT and CDR2 FQNNGV. CDR3 nucleotide sequence: TGTGCCAGCAGCTTAGGACAAACCTATAATTCACCCCTCCACTTT. Translation: CASSLGQTYNSPLHF.

The chain carries TRBV25-1 and TRBJ1-4; no clear D gene. V was pared by 6 bases and J by 6 bases, with 17 bases between. Germline CDR1 and CDR2: MGHDK and SYGVNS. The CDR3 loop spans 15 amino acids. The CDR3 reads CASSPREGLDEKLFF. CDR3 DNA sequence: TGTGCCAGCAGCCCGAGGGAGGGATTGGATGAAAAACTGTTTTTT. The variable domain in full, with the rest retrieved from reference TRBV25-1 and TRBJ1-4, is EADIYQTPRYLVIGTGKKITLECSQTMGHDKMYWYQQDPGMELHLIHYSYGVNSTEKGDLSSESTVSRIRTEHFPLTLESARPSHTSQYLCASSPREGLDEKLFFGSGTQLSVL.

This chain uses TRBV7-2 with TRBJ2-7; 7 bases line up with TRBD2. CDR1 and CDR2 (germline): SGHTA, FQGNSA. V gave up 6 bases and J gave up 0 bases; unmatched junction bases: 8. The CDR3 sequence is 15 residues long. The CDR3 DNA sequence: TGTGCCAGCAGAGTCGGGGGACTATCCTCCTACGAGCAGTACTTC. It translates to CASRVGGLSSYEQYF.

The chain combines TRBV2 with TRBJ2-7; TRBD1 might be the D (6 bases). V was shortened by 5 bases and J by 2 bases, with 13 bases between the two germline ends. Looked up from germline, CDR1 is SNHLY and CDR2 is FYNNEI. This CDR3 contains 14 residues. Here the CDR3 reads CASSKTGNTYEQYF. The DNA for the CDR3 is TGTGCCAGCAGTAAGACAGGAAATACCTACGAGCAGTACTTC.

The chain employs TRBV5-8 and TRBJ1-5, with 8 bases aligning to TRBD1. With 5 bases clipped from V and 1 base from J, the junction kept 5 bases outside the gene matches. The germline V gene has CDR1 SGHTS and CDR2 YDEGEE. The length of the CDR3 is 15 residues. The CDR3 loop is CASSPRQGSNQPQHF. The CDR3 nucleotides are TGTGCCAGCAGTCCTCGACAGGGGAGCAATCAGCCCCAGCATTTT.

The rearrangement links TRBV15 to TRBJ1-1; a possible D gene is TRBD1 (5 bases). From germline, CDR1 is LNHNV and CDR2 YYDKDF (reference sequence). The length of the CDR3 is 12 residues. V lost 1 base to trimming and J lost 7 bases, with 7 bases between them. The CDR3 spells CATSRAGGEAFF. The CDR3 DNA is TGTGCCACCAGCAGAGCGGGGGGTGAAGCTTTCTTT.

This clone was counted once. The chain carries TRBV27 and TRBJ2-5; weak D call: TRBD2 (6 bases). This CDR3 comprises 15 residues. V lost 4 bases and J 5 bases, leaving 17 bases between the germline ends. Germline V CDR1 and CDR2: MNHEY, SMNVEV (reference sequence). The chain's CDR3 is CASSSPRGMGETQYF. In nucleotides, the CDR3 is TGTGCCAGCAGTTCCCCGCGGGGAATGGGGGAGACCCAGTACTTC.

V gene TRBV6-2 or TRBV6-3 combines with J gene TRBJ2-7; 7 bases map to TRBD1. CDR3 size: 14 residues. CDR1 and CDR2 (germline): MNHEY, SVGEGT. V trimming: 2 bases; J trimming: 9 bases; junction bases outside the gene matches: 10. Written as DNA, the CDR3 is TGTGCCAGCAGTTACGGGACAGAGTTACGTGGGCAGTACTTC. Its protein is CASSYGTELRGQYF.